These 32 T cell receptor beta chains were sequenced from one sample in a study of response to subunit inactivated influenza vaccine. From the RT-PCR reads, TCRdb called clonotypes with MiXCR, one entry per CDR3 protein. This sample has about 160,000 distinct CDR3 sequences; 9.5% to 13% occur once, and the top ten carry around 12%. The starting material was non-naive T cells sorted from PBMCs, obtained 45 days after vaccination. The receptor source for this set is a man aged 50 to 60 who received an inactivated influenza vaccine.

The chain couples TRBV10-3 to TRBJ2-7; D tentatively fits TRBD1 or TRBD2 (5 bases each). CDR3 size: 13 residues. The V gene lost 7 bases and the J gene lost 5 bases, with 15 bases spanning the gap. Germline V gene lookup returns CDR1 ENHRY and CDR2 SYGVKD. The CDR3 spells CAITQGEVNEQYF. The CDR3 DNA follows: TGTGCCATCACCCAGGGAGAAGTCAACGAGCAGTACTTC.

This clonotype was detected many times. Written as DNA, the CDR3 is TGCAGTGCTAGAGGGTCCCCCGAGAGCTCCTACAATGAGCAGTTCTTC. Encoded protein: CSARGSPESSYNEQFF. The V and J genes are TRBV20-1 and TRBJ2-1; D remains unclear. Trimming shortened V by 1 base and J by 0 bases, and 13 bases separated the two germline ends. The germline gives CDR1 DFQATT, CDR2 SNEGSKA (reference sequence). This CDR3 comprises 16 residues.

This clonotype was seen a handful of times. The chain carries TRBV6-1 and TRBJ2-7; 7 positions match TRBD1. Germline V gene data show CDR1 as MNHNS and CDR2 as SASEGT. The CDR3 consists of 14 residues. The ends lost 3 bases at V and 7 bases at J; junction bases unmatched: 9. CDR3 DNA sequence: TGTGCCAGCAGTGACAGGGGGACCCTAGGGGAGCAGTACTTC. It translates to CASSDRGTLGEQYF.

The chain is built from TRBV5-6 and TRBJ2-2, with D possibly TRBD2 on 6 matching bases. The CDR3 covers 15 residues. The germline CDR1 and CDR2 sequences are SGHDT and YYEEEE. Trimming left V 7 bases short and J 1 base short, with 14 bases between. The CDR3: CASDSGLMNTGELFF. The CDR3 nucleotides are TGTGCCAGCGACTCGGGACTTATGAACACCGGGGAGCTGTTTTTT.

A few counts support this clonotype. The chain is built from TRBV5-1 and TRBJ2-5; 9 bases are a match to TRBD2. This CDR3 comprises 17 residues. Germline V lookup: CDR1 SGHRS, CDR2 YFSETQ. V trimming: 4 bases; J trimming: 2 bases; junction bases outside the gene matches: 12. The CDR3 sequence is CASSKAGGAGVQETQYF. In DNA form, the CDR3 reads TGCGCCAGCAGCAAAGCGGGGGGTGCAGGGGTTCAAGAGACCCAGTACTTC.

The CDR3 spells CASSLPPGLGNEQFF. CDR3 DNA sequence: TGTGCCAGCAGCCTCCCCCCCGGGTTGGGCAATGAGCAGTTCTTC. The gene calls are TRBV5-8 and TRBJ2-1; no reliable D call. The CDR3 loop spans 15 amino acids. Looked up from germline, CDR1 is SGHTS and CDR2 is YDEGEE. V was shortened by 4 bases and J by 6 bases, with 17 bases between the two germline ends. The full variable domain, in which reference TRBV5-8 and TRBJ2-1 provide the parts outside the CDR3, is EAGVTQSPTHLIKTRGQQATLRCSPISGHTSVYWYQQALGLGLQFLLWYDEGEERNRGNFPPRFSGRQFPNYSSELNVNALELEDSALYLCASSLPPGLGNEQFFGPGTRLTVL.

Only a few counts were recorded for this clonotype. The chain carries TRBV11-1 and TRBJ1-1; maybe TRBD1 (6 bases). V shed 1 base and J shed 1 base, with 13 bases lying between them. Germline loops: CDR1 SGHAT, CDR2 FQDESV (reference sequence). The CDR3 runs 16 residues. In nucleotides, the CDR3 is TGTGCCAGCAGCTTAGAGTGGAGGGACACGAACACTGAAGCTTTCTTT. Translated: CASSLEWRDTNTEAFF.

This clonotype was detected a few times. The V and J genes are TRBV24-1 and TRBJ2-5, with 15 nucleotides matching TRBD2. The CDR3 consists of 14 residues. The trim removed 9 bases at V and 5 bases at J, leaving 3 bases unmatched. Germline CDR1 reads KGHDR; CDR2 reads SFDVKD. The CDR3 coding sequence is TGTGCCACCGGGACTAGCGGGGGGACGGAGACCCAGTACTTC. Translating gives CATGTSGGTETQYF.

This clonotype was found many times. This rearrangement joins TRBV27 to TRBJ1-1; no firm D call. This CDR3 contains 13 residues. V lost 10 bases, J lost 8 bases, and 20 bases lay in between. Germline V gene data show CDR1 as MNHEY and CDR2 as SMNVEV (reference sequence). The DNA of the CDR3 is TGTGCCATACCGGGCCTTCCAAGAGGAGAAGCTTTCTTT. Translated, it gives CAIPGLPRGEAFF.

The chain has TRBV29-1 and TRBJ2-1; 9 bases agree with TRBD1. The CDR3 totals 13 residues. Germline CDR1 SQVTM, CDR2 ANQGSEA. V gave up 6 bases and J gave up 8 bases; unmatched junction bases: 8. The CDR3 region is CSVGQGLNHEQFF. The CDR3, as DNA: TGCAGCGTGGGACAGGGATTGAATCATGAGCAGTTCTTC.

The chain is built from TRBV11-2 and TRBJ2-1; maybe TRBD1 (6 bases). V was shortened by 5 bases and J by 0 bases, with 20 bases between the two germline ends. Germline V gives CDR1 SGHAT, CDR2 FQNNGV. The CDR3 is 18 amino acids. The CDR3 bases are TGTGCCAGCAGCAAGGGCCCCCCAGGGGCTAGCTCCTACAATGAGCAGTTCTTC. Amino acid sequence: CASSKGPPGASSYNEQFF.

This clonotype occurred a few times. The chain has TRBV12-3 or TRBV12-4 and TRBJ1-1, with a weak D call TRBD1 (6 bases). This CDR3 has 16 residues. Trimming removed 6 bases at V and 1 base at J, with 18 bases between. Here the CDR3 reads CASSGGWPDRNTEAFF. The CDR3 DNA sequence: TGTGCCAGCAGCGGGGGGTGGCCGGACAGGAACACTGAAGCTTTCTTT.

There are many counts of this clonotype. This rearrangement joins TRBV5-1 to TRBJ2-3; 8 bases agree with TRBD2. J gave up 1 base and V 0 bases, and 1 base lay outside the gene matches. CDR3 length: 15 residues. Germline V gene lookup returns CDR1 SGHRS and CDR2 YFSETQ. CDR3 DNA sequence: TGCGCCAGCAGCTTGGGGCGGGGGGGCACAGATACGCAGTATTTT. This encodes CASSLGRGGTDTQYF.

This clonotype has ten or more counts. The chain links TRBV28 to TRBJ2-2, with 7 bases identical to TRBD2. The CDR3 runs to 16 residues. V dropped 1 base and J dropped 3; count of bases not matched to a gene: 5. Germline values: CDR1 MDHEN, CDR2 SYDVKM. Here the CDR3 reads CASSLFGGSDTGELFF. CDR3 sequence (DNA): TGTGCCAGCAGTTTATTTGGCGGGAGTGACACCGGGGAGCTGTTTTTT.

In DNA form, the CDR3 reads TGCAGTGCTAGAAGGATCGTCGGACAGGGGTGGGACACTGAAGCTTTCTTT. Its protein product is CSARRIVGQGWDTEAFF. This chain uses TRBV20-1 with TRBJ1-1; 9 bases fit TRBD1. CDR3 length equals 17 residues. After removal of 2 bases from V and 3 bases from J, the junction contained 13 bases not matched to a gene. Germline CDR1 and CDR2: DFQATT and SNEGSKA (reference sequence).

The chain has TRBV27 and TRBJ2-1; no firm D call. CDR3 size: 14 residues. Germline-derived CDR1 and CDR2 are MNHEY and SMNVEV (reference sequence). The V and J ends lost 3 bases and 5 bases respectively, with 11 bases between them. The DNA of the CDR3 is TGTGCCAGCAGTTTCCGCCTAGGTAACAATGAGCAGTTCTTC. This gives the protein CASSFRLGNNEQFF.

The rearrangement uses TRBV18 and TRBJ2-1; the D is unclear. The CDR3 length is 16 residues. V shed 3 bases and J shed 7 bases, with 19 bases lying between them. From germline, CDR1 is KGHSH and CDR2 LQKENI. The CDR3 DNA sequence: TGTGCCAGCTCACCCTCGCATGGGGTTACTGGTAATGAGCAGTTCTTC. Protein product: CASSPSHGVTGNEQFF.

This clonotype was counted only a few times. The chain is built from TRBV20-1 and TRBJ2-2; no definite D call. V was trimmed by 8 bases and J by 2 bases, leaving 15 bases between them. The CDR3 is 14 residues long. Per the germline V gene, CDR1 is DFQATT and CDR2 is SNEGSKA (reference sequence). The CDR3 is CSSRSGLNTGELFF. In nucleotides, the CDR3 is TGCAGTTCCAGATCAGGTTTAAACACCGGGGAGCTGTTTTTT.

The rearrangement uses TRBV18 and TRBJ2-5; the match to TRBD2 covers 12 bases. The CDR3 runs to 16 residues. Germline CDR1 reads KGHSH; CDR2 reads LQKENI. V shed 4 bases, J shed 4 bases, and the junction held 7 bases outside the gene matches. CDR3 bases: TGTGCCAGCTCACTAACAACGACTAGCGGGGGAGAGACCCAGTACTTC. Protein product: CASSLTTTSGGETQYF.

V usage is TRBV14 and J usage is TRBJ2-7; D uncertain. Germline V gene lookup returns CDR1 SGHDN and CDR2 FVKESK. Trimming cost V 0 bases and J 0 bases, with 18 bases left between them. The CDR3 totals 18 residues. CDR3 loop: CASSQEWIGDPSSYEQYF. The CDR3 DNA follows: TGTGCCAGCAGCCAAGAATGGATTGGAGACCCCAGCTCCTACGAGCAGTACTTC. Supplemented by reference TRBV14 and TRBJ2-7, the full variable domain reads EAGVTQFPSHSVIEKGQTVTLRCDPISGHDNLYWYRRVMGKEIKFLLHFVKESKQDESGMPNNRFLAERTGGTYSTLKVQPAELEDSGVYFCASSQEWIGDPSSYEQYFGPGTRLTVT.

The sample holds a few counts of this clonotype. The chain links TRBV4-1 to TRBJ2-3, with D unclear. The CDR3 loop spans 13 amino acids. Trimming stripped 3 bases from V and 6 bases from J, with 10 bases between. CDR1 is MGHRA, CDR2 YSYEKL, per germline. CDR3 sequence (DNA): TGCGCCAGCAGCCATCCGGACGGGGATACGCAGTATTTT. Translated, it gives CASSHPDGDTQYF.

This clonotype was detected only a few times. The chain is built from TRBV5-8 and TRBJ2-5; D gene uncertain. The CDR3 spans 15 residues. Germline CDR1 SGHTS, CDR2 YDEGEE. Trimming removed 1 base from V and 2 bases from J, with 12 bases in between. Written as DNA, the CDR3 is TGTGCCAGCAGCTTGCAGCTGGTAATACAAGAGACCCAGTACTTC. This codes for CASSLQLVIQETQYF.

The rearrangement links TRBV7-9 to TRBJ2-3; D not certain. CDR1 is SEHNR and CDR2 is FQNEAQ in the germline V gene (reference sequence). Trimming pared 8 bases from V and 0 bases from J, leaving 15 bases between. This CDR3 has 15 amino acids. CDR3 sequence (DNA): TGTGCCAGCGCCTCTGGGGTTGCTAGCACAGATACGCAGTATTTT. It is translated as CASASGVASTDTQYF.

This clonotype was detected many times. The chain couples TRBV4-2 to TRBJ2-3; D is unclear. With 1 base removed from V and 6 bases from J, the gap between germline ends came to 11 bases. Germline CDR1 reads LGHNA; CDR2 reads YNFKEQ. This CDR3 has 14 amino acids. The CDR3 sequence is CASSQGLVSDTQYF. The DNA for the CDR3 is TGTGCCAGCAGCCAAGGTCTTGTATCTGATACGCAGTATTTT.

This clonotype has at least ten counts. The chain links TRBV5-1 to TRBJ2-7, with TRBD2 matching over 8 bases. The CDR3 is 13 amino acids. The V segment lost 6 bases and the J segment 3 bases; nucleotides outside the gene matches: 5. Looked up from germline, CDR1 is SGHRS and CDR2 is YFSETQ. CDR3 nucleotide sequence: TGCGCCAGCAAACCGACTAGCGACTACGAGCAGTACTTC. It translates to CASKPTSDYEQYF.

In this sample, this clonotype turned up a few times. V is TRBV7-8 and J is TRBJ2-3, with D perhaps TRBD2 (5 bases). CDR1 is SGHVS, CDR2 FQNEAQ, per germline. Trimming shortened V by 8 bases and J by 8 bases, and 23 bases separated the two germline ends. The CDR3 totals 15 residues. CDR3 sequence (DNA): TGTGCCAGCGGCCTAAACCGGGAATTTATGGGTACGCAGTATTTT. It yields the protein CASGLNREFMGTQYF.

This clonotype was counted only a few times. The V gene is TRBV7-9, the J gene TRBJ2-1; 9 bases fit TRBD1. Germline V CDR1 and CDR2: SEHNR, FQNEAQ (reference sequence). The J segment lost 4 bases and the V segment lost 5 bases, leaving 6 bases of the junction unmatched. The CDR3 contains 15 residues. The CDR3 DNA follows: TGTGCCAGCAGCCCAGGGGGACAGGGTTACAATGAGCAGTTCTTC. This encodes CASSPGGQGYNEQFF.

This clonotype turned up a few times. This CDR3 is CATSDLTKGMGEQFF. CDR3 sequence (DNA): TGTGCCACCAGTGATTTGACCAAAGGAATGGGTGAGCAGTTCTTC. The rearrangement joins TRBV24-1 to TRBJ2-1, with unresolved D. Germline lookup yields CDR1 KGHDR and CDR2 SFDVKD. Between the trimmed V and J ends, which lost 0 bases and 9 bases, there was a span of 14 bases. The CDR3 has 15 amino acids.

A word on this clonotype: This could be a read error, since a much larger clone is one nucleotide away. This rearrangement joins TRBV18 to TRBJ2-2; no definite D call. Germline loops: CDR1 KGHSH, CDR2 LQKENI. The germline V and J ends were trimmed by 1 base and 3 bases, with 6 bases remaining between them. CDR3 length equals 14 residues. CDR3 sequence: CASSPRRYTGELFF. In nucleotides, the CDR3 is TGTGCCAGCTCACCACGTCGATACACCGGGGAGCTGTTTTTT. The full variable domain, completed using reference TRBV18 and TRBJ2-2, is NAGVMQNPRHLVRRRGQEARLRCSPMKGHSHVYWYRQLPEEGLKFMVYLQKENIIDESGMPKERFSAEFPKEGPSILRIQQVVRGDSAAYFCASSPRRYTGELFFGEGSRLTVL.

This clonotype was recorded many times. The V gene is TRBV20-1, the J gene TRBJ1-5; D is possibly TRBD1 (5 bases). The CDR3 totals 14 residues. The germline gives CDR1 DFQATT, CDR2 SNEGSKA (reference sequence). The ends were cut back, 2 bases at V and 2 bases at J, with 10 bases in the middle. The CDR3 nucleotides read TGCAGTGCTAGACCGACAGTGGGCAATCAGCCCCAGCATTTT. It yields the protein CSARPTVGNQPQHF.

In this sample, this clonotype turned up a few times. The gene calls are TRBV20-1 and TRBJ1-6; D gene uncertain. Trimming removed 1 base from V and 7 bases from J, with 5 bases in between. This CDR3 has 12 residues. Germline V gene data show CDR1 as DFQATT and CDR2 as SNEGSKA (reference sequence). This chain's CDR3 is CSARVPNSPLHF. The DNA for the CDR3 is TGCAGTGCTAGAGTCCCGAATTCACCCCTCCACTTT.

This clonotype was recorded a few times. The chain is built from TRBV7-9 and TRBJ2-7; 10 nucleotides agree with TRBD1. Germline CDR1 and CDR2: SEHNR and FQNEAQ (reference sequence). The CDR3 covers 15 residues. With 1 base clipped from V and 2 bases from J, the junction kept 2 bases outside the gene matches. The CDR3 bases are TGTGCCAGCAGCTTAGGGACAGGGGGGACCTACGAGCAGTACTTC. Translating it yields CASSLGTGGTYEQYF.